The source of this T cell receptor (beta chain) is a study of OX40 agonist ivuxolimab in advanced cancers. CDR3 size: 13 residues. The germline V gene encodes CDR1 SGHNT and CDR2 YENEEA. The V and J ends lost 0 bases and 4 bases respectively, with 6 bases between them. As for this clone: Its target is not known.

Overall study findings and caveats: Some nonresponders additionally presented with little normalized T-cell clonal expansion. Expansion of clones was among the lowest in partial responders at 0.1-3.0 mg/kg.

Sequenced by immunoSEQ multiplex PCR; TCRdb stores in-frame clones only, minus some. Altogether 99,000 or so clones are present, approximately 84% being singletons, with the ten largest covering roughly 5%. Source: CD4+ or CD8+ T cells sorted from blood, taken in a trial of the OX40 agonist ivuxolimab. The receptor's source is an adult with an advanced solid tumor such as melanoma, head and neck, liver or kidney cancer. The chain uses TRBV11-3 and TRBJ1-1, with no clear D. CDR3 protein: CASSLDRGTEAFF. In nucleotides, the CDR3 is TGTGCCAGCAGCTTAGATCGGGGCACTGAAGCTTTCTTT.